This TCR beta chain originates from a study of blood T cell repertoires in COVID-19. This table comes from immunoSEQ multiplex PCR, and its TCRdb copy is limited to in-frame clones, with some not included. The sample lists 44,000 or so clones; approximately 84% were seen once. CDR3 length: 12 residues. Germline assignment: CDR1 SNHLY and CDR2 FYNNEI. Trimming left V 3 bases short and J 5 bases short, with 8 bases between. The receptor comes from a man between 45 and 60 years old with active COVID-19. This chain links TRBV2 with TRBJ2-7, with D maybe TRBD1 (6 bases). Sequenced: peripheral blood. The CDR3 region has the DNA TGTGCCAGCAGTGAGGGGGCCCACGAGCAGTACTTC. Amino acid sequence: CASSEGAHEQYF.